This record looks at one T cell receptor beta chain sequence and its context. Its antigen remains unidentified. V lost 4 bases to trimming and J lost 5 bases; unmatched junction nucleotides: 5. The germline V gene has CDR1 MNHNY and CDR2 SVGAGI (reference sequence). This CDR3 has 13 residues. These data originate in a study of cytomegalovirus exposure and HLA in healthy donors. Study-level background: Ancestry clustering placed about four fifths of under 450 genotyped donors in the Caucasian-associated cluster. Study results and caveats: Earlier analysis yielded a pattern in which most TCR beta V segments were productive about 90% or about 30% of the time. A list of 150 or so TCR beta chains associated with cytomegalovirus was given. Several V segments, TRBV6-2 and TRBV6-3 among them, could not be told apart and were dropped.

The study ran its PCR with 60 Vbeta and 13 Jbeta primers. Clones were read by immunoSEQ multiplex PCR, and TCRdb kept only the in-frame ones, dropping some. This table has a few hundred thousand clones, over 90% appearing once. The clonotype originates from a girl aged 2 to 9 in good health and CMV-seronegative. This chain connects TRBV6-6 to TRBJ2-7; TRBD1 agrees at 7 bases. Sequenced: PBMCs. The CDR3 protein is CASSSTGVNEQYF. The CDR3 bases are TGTGCCAGCAGTTCTACAGGGGTAAACGAGCAGTACTTC.